This is a list of T cell receptor beta chains from one sample in a study of blood T cells in healthy people across ages. TCRdb independently ran MiXCR on the 5' RACE reads; one entry per CDR3 protein. The table shows over 700,000 distinct CDR3 sequences, with about 53% occurring only once. Sequenced material: blood. These receptors were taken from a man of 80 years or more in good health. Each CDR3 is given with its conserved first and last residue.

v_gene	j_gene	CDR3aa
TRBV27	TRBJ2-1	CASSSPSGTTYNEQFF
TRBV11-2	TRBJ2-1	CASSSGIAGSNEQFF
TRBV28	.	CASSLSLAGAEQYF
TRBV27	TRBJ1-2	CASRGQLGYTF
TRBV10-3	TRBJ2-1	CAVTPGVASSYNEQFF
TRBV18	TRBJ2-6	CASSPVTGSGANVLTF
TRBV3-1	TRBJ2-7	CASSQRGLAGGDEQYF
TRBV2	TRBJ2-1	CASSEGGGGTGKQFF
TRBV12-3/TRBV12-4	TRBJ1-2	CASSYDLTYGYTF
TRBV9	TRBJ2-6	CASSPTDQGGLGANVLTF
TRBV7-6	TRBJ2-1	CASSLKFLGSRDDEQFF
TRBV7-9	TRBJ2-1	CASSQEDLNEQFF
TRBV3-1	TRBJ2-5	CASSQGAGGPETQYF
TRBV14	TRBJ2-2	CASRQGHHGWTGELFF
TRBV6-5	TRBJ2-7	CASSPGTGLFYEQYF
TRBV27	TRBJ2-6	CASSIMLGSSTAGANVLTF
TRBV20-1	TRBJ2-5	CSASDSLQESQYF
TRBV18	TRBJ2-4	CASSPFGTSGAKNIQYF
TRBV20-1	TRBJ2-5	CSARPLGLSGETQYF
TRBV12-3/TRBV12-4	TRBJ1-2	CASSTDRAPYGYTF
TRBV5-1	TRBJ2-5	CASSLAGSRGETQYF
TRBV20-1	TRBJ2-3	CSAMGRISTDTQYF
TRBV29-1	.	CSVGRQGAYEQYF
TRBV29-1	TRBJ2-1	CSVGTYSYNEQFF
TRBV18	TRBJ2-5	CASSPEWKETQYF
TRBV7-2	TRBJ2-1	CASSFGAGEYNEQFF
TRBV29-1	TRBJ1-2	CSALLSGTSFGYTF
TRBV9	TRBJ2-1	CATSRADSYNEQFF
TRBV5-1	TRBJ1-1	CASSLGTARAFF
TRBV20-1	TRBJ2-3	CSARYRGAEAAHRYAYF
TRBV20-1	TRBJ1-1	CSARQGGRNTEAFF
TRBV19	TRBJ2-3	CASSRAGAGADTQYF
TRBV10-2	TRBJ2-7	CASAGPYEQYF
TRBV5-1	TRBJ1-1	CASSFEMNTEAFF
TRBV5-6	TRBJ2-1	CASSLRGSEQFF
TRBV28	TRBJ2-1	CAANSIGRGTNEQFF
TRBV7-2	TRBJ2-5	CASSLKQGAKQETQYF
TRBV11-1	TRBJ1-2	CASSFKDRESYTF
TRBV20-1	TRBJ2-3	CSARRVSGSTDTQYF
TRBV10-3	TRBJ2-3	CAISERDLTDTQYF
TRBV7-9	TRBJ2-7	CASNPDIAYEQYF